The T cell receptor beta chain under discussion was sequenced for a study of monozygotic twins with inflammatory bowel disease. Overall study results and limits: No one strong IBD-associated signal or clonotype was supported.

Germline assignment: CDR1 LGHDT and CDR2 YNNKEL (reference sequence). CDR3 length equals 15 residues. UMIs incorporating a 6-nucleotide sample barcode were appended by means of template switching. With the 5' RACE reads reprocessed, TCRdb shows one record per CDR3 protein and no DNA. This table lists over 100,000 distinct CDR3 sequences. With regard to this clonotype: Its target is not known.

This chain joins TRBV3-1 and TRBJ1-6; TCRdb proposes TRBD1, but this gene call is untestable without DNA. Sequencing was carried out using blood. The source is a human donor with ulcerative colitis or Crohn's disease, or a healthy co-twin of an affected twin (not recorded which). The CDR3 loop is CASSQDYSSPTALHF.